The following is a T cell receptor (beta chain) sequence with its context. These data originate in a study of T-cell memory formation after mild COVID-19. TCRdb re-called the 5' RACE reads with MiXCR, one entry per CDR3 protein. The repertoire holds about 320,000 distinct CDR3 sequences, around an eighth seen once, with roughly 21% in the top ten. CDR1 and CDR2 from the germline V gene are ENHRY and SYGVKD. V lost 4 bases to trimming and J lost 14 bases, with 15 bases between them. This CDR3 has 12 amino acids. Sequencing was carried out using PBMCs or a T cell subset sorted from them (not recorded which). The TCR comes from a man younger than 35 who had mild COVID-19 (a few samples of this study predate the infection). Cell type and time point are not known. The chain is built from TRBV10-3 and TRBJ2-1, with TRBD2 as a possible D gene (7 bases). The CDR3: CAISVGGGYEFF. Here the CDR3 DNA reads TGTGCCATCAGTGTAGGGGGGGGCTACGAGTTCTTC.